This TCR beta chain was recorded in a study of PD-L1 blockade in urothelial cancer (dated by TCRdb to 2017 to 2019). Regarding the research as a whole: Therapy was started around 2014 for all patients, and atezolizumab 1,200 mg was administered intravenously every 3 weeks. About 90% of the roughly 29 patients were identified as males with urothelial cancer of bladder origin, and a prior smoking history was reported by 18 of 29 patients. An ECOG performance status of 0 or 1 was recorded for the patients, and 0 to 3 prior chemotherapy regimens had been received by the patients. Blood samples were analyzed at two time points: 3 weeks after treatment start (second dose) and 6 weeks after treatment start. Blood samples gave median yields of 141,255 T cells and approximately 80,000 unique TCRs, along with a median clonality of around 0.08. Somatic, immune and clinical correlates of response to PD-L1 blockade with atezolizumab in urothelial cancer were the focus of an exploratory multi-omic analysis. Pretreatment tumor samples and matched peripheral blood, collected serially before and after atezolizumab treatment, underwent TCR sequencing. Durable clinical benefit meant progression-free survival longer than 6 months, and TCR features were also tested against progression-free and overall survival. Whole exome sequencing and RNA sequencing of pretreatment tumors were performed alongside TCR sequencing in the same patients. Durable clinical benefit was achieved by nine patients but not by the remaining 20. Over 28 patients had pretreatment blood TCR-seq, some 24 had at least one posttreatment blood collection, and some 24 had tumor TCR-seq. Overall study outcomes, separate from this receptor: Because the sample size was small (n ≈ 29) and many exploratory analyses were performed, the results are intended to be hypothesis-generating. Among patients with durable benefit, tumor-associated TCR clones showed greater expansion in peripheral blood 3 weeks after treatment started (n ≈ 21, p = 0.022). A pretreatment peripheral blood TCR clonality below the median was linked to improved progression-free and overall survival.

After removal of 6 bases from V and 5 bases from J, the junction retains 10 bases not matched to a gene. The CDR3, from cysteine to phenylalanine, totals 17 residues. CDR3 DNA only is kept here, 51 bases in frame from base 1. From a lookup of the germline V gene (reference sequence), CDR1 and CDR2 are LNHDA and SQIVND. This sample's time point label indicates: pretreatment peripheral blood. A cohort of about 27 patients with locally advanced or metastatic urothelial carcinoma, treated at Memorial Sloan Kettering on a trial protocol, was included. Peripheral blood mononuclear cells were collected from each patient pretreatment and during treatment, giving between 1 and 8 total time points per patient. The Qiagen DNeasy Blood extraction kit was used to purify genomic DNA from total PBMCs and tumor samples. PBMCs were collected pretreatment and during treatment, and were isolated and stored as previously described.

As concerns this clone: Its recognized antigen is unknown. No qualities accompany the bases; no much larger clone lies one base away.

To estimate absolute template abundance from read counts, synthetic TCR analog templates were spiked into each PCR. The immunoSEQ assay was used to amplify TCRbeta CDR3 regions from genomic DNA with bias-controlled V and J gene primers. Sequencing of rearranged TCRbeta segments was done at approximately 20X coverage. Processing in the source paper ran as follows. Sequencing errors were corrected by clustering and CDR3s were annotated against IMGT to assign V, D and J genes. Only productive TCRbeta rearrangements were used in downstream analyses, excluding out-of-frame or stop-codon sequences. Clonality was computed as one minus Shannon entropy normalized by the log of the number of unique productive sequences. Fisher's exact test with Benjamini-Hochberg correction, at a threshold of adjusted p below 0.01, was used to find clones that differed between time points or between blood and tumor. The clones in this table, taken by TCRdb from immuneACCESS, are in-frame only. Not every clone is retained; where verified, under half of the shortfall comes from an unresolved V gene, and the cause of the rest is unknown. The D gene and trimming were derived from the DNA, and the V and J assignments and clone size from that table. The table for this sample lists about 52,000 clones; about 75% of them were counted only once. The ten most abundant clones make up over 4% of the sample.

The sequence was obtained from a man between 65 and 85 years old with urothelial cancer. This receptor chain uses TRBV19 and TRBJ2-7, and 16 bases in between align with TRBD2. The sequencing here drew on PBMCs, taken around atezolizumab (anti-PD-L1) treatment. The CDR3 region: CASSPGTSGGVENEQYF. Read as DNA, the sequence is TGTGCCAGTAGCCCCGGGACTAGCGGGGGGGTGGAAAACGAGCAGTACTTC. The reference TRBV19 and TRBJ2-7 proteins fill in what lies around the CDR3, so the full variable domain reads DGGITQSPKYLFRKEGQNVTLSCEQNLNHDAMYWYRQDPGQGLRLIYYSQIVNDFQKGDIAEGYSVSREKKESFPLTVTSAQKNPTAFYLCASSPGTSGGVENEQYFGPGTRLTVT.